These 11 T cell receptor beta chains originate from one sample sequenced in a study of blood T cell repertoires in COVID-19. Measured with immunoSEQ multiplex PCR; TCRdb has only the in-frame clones, and not every one. The sample consists of 140,000 to 150,000 clones, over 75% of them appearing once. Sequenced input: peripheral blood. The receptors originated from a woman aged 55-69 years with COVID-19, enrolled during active disease.

The chain uses TRBV15 and TRBJ1-2; 10 nucleotides agree with TRBD1. The CDR3 is made up of 18 amino acids. Germline CDR1 LNHNV, CDR2 YYDKDF (reference sequence). The ends lost 0 bases at V and 4 bases at J; junction bases unmatched: 11. For the CDR3, the DNA is TGTGCCACCAGCAGAGACCTACTTAGGACAGGGGGAGGCTATGGCTACACCTTC. Encoded protein: CATSRDLLRTGGGYGYTF.

The rearrangement joins TRBV12-3 or TRBV12-4 to TRBJ1-2; 7 nucleotides match TRBD1. The V segment lost 4 bases and the J segment 4 bases; nucleotides outside the gene matches: 3. The CDR3 spans 13 residues. The CDR3: CASSSRQGYGYTF. For the CDR3, the DNA is TGTGCCAGCAGTTCCCGACAGGGCTATGGCTACACCTTC.

A few counts support this clone. The rearrangement joins TRBV20-1 to TRBJ2-7; TRBD2 is a possible D gene (5 bases). This CDR3 contains 11 residues. Trimming stripped 5 bases from V and 6 bases from J, with 11 bases between. Looked up from germline, CDR1 is DFQATT and CDR2 is SNEGSKA (reference sequence). The CDR3, as DNA: TGCAGTGCTGCCGAGCGGAGCGAGCAGTACTTC. Its translation is CSAAERSEQYF.

J is TRBJ1-1 and V is TRBV12-5, with D unresolved. Germline V gene data show CDR1 as LGHNT and CDR2 as FRNRAP. Trimming left V 5 bases short and J 1 base short, with 5 bases between. This CDR3 is built from 12 residues. This chain's CDR3 is CASGLGNTEAFF. CDR3 bases: TGTGCTAGTGGTCTAGGGAACACTGAAGCTTTCTTT.

The rearrangement uses TRBV5-1 and TRBJ2-5; D gene ambiguous. Per germline, CDR1 SGHRS and CDR2 YFSETQ. The CDR3 extends over 13 amino acids. V was pared by 1 base and J by 4 bases, with 8 bases between. CDR3: CASSLFSGETQYF. CDR3 nucleotides: TGCGCCAGCAGCTTGTTTTCGGGAGAGACCCAGTACTTC.

This sequence joins TRBV7-3 and TRBJ2-2, with a weak D call TRBD2 (6 bases). The CDR3 contains 14 residues. V was shortened by 4 bases and J by 4 bases, with 10 bases between the two germline ends. Germline CDR1 is SGHTA and CDR2 is FQGTGA. DNA of the CDR3: TGTGCCAGCAGCTGGGGGGACGGCACCGGGGAGCTGTTTTTT. Translation gives CASSWGDGTGELFF.

The rearrangement links TRBV2 to TRBJ2-3, with 10 bases matching TRBD2. The CDR3 has 16 residues. Losses at the gene ends were 1 base for V and 6 bases for J; bases not matched to a gene: 7. CDR1 is SNHLY, CDR2 FYNNEI, per germline. This CDR3 is CASSEEERGGDDTQYF. CDR3 nucleotide sequence: TGTGCCAGCAGTGAAGAGGAGCGGGGGGGCGACGATACGCAGTATTTT.

The chain has TRBV6-2 or TRBV6-3 and TRBJ2-5; possible D gene TRBD2, 5 bases. V dropped 5 bases and J dropped 0 bases, with 19 bases sitting between them. CDR3 length: 17 residues. Germline V gives CDR1 MNHEY, CDR2 SVGEGT. For the CDR3, the DNA is TGTGCCAGCAGTCGCTATAAGCGGAATGGGTACCAAGAGACCCAGTACTTC. Translation gives CASSRYKRNGYQETQYF.

The chain joins TRBV10-3 to TRBJ2-2; TRBD2 agrees at 11 bases. The CDR3 totals 16 residues. After removal of 6 bases from V and 6 bases from J, the junction contained 9 bases not matched to a gene. Germline loops: CDR1 ENHRY, CDR2 SYGVKD. In DNA form, the CDR3 reads TGTGCCATCAGGACTAGCGGGGCCCAGTCTTCCGGGGAGCTGTTTTTT. It encodes CAIRTSGAQSSGELFF.

The chain recombines TRBV7-9 with TRBJ2-7, with TRBD1 matching 8 bases. This CDR3 contains 15 residues. The germline V gene encodes CDR1 SEHNR and CDR2 FQNEAQ (reference sequence). The junction had 8 bases not matched to a gene; V was cut back by 6 bases and J by 1 base. CDR3 in amino acids: CASSWIDRGSYEQYF. CDR3 bases: TGTGCCAGCAGTTGGATCGACAGGGGATCCTACGAGCAGTACTTC. Full variable domain (remainder filled in from reference TRBV7-9 and TRBJ2-7): DTGVSQNPRHKITKRGQNVTFRCDPISEHNRLYWYRQTLGQGPEFLTYFQNEAQLEKSRLLSDRFSAERPKGSFSTLEIQRTEQGDSAMYLCASSWIDRGSYEQYFGPGTRLTVT.

The CDR3 loop is CASSQAGGTYNEQFF. DNA of the CDR3: TGTGCCAGCAGTCAAGCGGGGGGGACCTACAATGAGCAGTTCTTC. V is TRBV7-3 and J is TRBJ2-1; 10 positions agree with TRBD2. The CDR3 loop spans 15 amino acids. The V gene's germline CDR1 is SGHTA and CDR2 FQGTGA. With V trimmed by 6 bases and J by 2 bases, 4 bases remained unmatched.